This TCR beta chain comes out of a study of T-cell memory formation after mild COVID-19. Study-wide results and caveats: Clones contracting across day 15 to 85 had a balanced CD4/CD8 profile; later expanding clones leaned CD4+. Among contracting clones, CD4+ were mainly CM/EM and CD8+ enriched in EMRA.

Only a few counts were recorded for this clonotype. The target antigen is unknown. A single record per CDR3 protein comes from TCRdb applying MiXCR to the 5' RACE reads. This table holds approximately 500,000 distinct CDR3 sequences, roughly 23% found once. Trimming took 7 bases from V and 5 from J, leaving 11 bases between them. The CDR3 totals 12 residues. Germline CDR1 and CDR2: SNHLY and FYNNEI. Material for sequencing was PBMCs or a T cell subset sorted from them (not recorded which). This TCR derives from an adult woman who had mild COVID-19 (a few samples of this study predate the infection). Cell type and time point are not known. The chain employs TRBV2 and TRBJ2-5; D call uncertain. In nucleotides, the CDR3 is TGTGCCAGCAATCGGGTCCGGGAGACCCAGTACTTC. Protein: CASNRVRETQYF.